What follows are 22 T cell receptor beta chains derived from one specimen sequenced in a study of blood T cell repertoires in COVID-19. The assay was immunoSEQ multiplex PCR, and TCRdb's table has in-frame clones only and misses some. The repertoire has 160,000 or so clones, 82% of them found once; the top ten carry approximately 18%. The specimen sequenced was PBMCs or T cells enriched from blood (not recorded which). The receptors here all came from a man aged 60 to 69 who had recovered from COVID-19.

This chain uses TRBV19 with TRBJ1-2; D is possibly TRBD1 (5 bases). This CDR3 region has 14 residues. CDR1 LNHDA and CDR2 SQIVND come from the germline V gene (reference sequence). Trimming stripped 5 bases from V and 3 bases from J, with 13 bases between. Here the CDR3 DNA reads TGTGCCAGTAGTCGGCAGGGACTGGACTATGGCTACACCTTC. Translating gives CASSRQGLDYGYTF.

The chain is built from TRBV5-1 and TRBJ2-5, with 7 positions matching TRBD2. CDR1 and CDR2 (germline): SGHRS, YFSETQ. V was pared by 5 bases and J by 1 base, with 8 bases of the junction left unmatched. This CDR3 contains 15 residues. In DNA, the CDR3 is TGCGCCAGCAGTGGGAGCGGGGACCCCCAAGAGACCCAGTACTTC. Translating it yields CASSGSGDPQETQYF.

CDR3 nucleotides: TGTGCCATCAGAAGGACAGGGGGGAACAATGAGCAGTTCTTC. This codes for CAIRRTGGNNEQFF. The chain combines TRBV10-3 with TRBJ2-1; 10 bases match TRBD1. CDR1 is ENHRY, CDR2 SYGVKD, per germline. The CDR3 covers 14 residues. Trimming at V came to 6 bases and at J to 5 bases, leaving 4 bases not matched to a gene.

This clone has ten or more counts. The CDR3 nucleotides are TGTGCCAGTAGAGGGGGACTAGCGGCCTACAATGAGCAGTTCTTC. Amino acids: CASRGGLAAYNEQFF. V and J are TRBV19 and TRBJ2-1; TRBD2 agrees at 11 bases. The germline CDR1 and CDR2 sequences are LNHDA and SQIVND (reference sequence). The CDR3 loop spans 15 amino acids. With 6 bases clipped from V and 2 bases from J, the junction kept 3 bases outside the gene matches. The whole variable domain, remainder taken from reference TRBV19 and TRBJ2-1, is DGGITQSPKYLFRKEGQNVTLSCEQNLNHDAMYWYRQDPGQGLRLIYYSQIVNDFQKGDIAEGYSVSREKKESFPLTVTSAQKNPTAFYLCASRGGLAAYNEQFFGPGTRLTVL.

The chain links TRBV7-3 to TRBJ2-1; 8 bases agree with TRBD2. Germline V gene data show CDR1 as SGHTA and CDR2 as FQGTGA. This CDR3 is 13 amino acids long. The V segment lost 5 bases and the J segment 10 bases; nucleotides outside the gene matches: 7. CDR3 nucleotide sequence: TGTGCCAGCAGCCGGGGGGGTGGCTGGGAGCAGTTCTTC. Protein: CASSRGGGWEQFF.

The V call is TRBV5-1, the J call TRBJ2-5, with 8 nucleotides matching TRBD1. J was trimmed by 4 bases and V by 4 bases; bases with no gene match: 6. Germline CDR1 SGHRS, CDR2 YFSETQ. The length of the CDR3 is 14 residues. The CDR3 is CASSTGQGPETQYF. In DNA, the CDR3 is TGCGCCAGCAGCACCGGACAGGGACCAGAGACCCAGTACTTC. The whole variable domain, filled in from reference TRBV5-1 and TRBJ2-5, reads KAGVTQTPRYLIKTRGQQVTLSCSPISGHRSVSWYQQTPGQGLQFLFEYFSETQRNKGNFPGRFSGRQFSNSRSEMNVSTLELGDSALYLCASSTGQGPETQYFGPGTRLLVL.

The chain carries TRBV27 and TRBJ1-6, with D uncertain. Germline lookup yields CDR1 MNHEY and CDR2 SMNVEV (reference sequence). CDR3 size: 13 residues. With 5 bases removed from V and 8 bases from J, the gap between germline ends came to 10 bases. CDR3 bases: TGTGCCAGCAGTACGTCAGGTGATTCACCCCTCCACTTT. Its protein is CASSTSGDSPLHF.

The rearrangement uses TRBV15 and TRBJ1-2; TRBD1 agrees at 7 bases. Germline CDR1 and CDR2: LNHNV and YYDKDF (reference sequence). J was trimmed by 8 bases and V by 3 bases; bases with no gene match: 12. This CDR3 is 15 amino acids long. The CDR3 region is CATSSADRAPLGYTF. In DNA, the CDR3 is TGTGCCACCAGCAGCGCCGACAGGGCGCCTTTGGGCTACACCTTC.

J is TRBJ1-3 and V is TRBV5-4; unclear D gene. The CDR3 contains 14 residues. Per germline, CDR1 SGHNT and CDR2 YYREEE (reference sequence). V shed 1 base and J shed 1 base, with 6 bases lying between them. The CDR3 sequence is CASSLRGSGNTIYF. CDR3 nucleotides: TGTGCCAGCAGCTTGAGAGGGTCTGGAAACACCATATATTTT. The variable domain in full, completed from reference TRBV5-4 and TRBJ1-3, reads ETGVTQSPTHLIKTRGQQVTLRCSSQSGHNTVSWYQQALGQGPQFIFQYYREEENGRGNFPPRFSGLQFPNYSSELNVNALELDDSALYLCASSLRGSGNTIYFGEGSWLTVV.

The chain is built from TRBV27 and TRBJ2-7; D is uncertain. In germline, CDR1 is MNHEY, CDR2 SMNVEV (reference sequence). This CDR3 has 11 residues. Trimming pared 6 bases from V and 8 bases from J, leaving 11 bases between. For the CDR3, the DNA is TGTGCCAGCAGCTCCCCCGTTCAGCAGTACTTC. This encodes CASSSPVQQYF.

The sample holds a few counts of this clone. The chain carries TRBV28 and TRBJ1-5, with D perhaps matching TRBD1 (6 bases). From germline, CDR1 is MDHEN and CDR2 SYDVKM. V was pared by 4 bases and J by 6 bases, with 10 bases between. This CDR3 comprises 13 residues. The CDR3 sequence: CASSSGQIQPQHF. CDR3 nucleotide sequence: TGTGCCAGCAGTTCCGGACAGATTCAGCCCCAGCATTTT.

The chain employs TRBV27 and TRBJ1-3, with 7 bases aligning to TRBD1. This CDR3 comprises 15 residues. The V and J ends lost 3 bases and 3 bases, in that order; junction bases with no gene match: 5. The germline V gene has CDR1 MNHEY and CDR2 SMNVEV (reference sequence). The CDR3 loop reads CASSLNRGGGNTIYF. CDR3 nucleotides: TGTGCCAGCAGTTTGAACAGGGGTGGTGGAAACACCATATATTTT.

The chain combines TRBV27 with TRBJ2-7, with D perhaps matching TRBD1 (5 bases). The CDR3 is 14 amino acids. The germline V and J ends were trimmed by 5 bases and 3 bases, with 14 bases remaining between them. The germline gives CDR1 MNHEY, CDR2 SMNVEV (reference sequence). CDR3 nucleotides: TGTGCCAGCAGTCCGTGGACACAAAACTACGAGCAGTACTTC. Amino acids: CASSPWTQNYEQYF.

The genes are TRBV3-1 (or the pseudogene TRBV3-2) and TRBJ2-5, with D tentatively TRBD1 (5 bases). This CDR3 is built from 13 residues. V was shortened by 4 bases and J by 0 bases, with 6 bases between the two germline ends. Germline CDR1 and CDR2: LGHDT and YNNKEL (reference sequence). CDR3 DNA sequence: TGTGCCAGCAGCCGACAGAACCAAGAGACCCAGTACTTC. This translates into CASSRQNQETQYF.

The chain joins TRBV13 to TRBJ1-2; D is uncertain. The V gene lost 0 bases and the J gene lost 2 bases, with 7 bases spanning the gap. This CDR3 comprises 14 residues. The V gene's germline CDR1 is PRHDT and CDR2 FYEKMQ (reference sequence). The CDR3 reads CASSLGRRNYGYTF. The CDR3 coding sequence is TGTGCCAGCAGCTTAGGACGTCGGAACTATGGCTACACCTTC.

This chain joins TRBV28 and TRBJ2-2; 13 bases match TRBD2. The trim removed 3 bases at V and 6 bases at J, leaving 7 bases unmatched. From germline, CDR1 is MDHEN and CDR2 SYDVKM. CDR3 length: 17 amino acids. CDR3 DNA: TGTGCCAGCAGTTTCCCGGGACTAGCGGGATATTCCGGGGAGCTGTTTTTT. Its protein is CASSFPGLAGYSGELFF.

The V gene is TRBV3-1 (or the pseudogene TRBV3-2), the J gene TRBJ2-7; 7 nucleotides match TRBD1. The length of the CDR3 is 13 residues. Germline CDR1 and CDR2: LGHDT and YNNKEL (reference sequence). V lost 2 bases to trimming and J lost 2 bases; unmatched junction nucleotides: 0. This CDR3 is CASSQQGAYEQYF. CDR3 in DNA: TGTGCCAGCAGCCAACAGGGGGCCTACGAGCAGTACTTC.

This chain links TRBV11-3 with TRBJ2-5; 11 nucleotides align to TRBD2. CDR1 SGHNT and CDR2 YENEEA come from the germline V gene. The CDR3 consists of 15 residues. V lost 2 bases to trimming and J lost 5 bases; unmatched junction nucleotides: 4. The CDR3 loop is CASSLRGLAEETQYF. The CDR3, as DNA: TGTGCCAGCAGCTTACGGGGACTAGCGGAGGAGACCCAGTACTTC.

J is TRBJ1-1 and V is TRBV27; D is unclear. Trimming took 0 bases from V and 6 from J, leaving 17 bases between them. Germline V lookup: CDR1 MNHEY, CDR2 SMNVEV (reference sequence). This CDR3 is built from 16 residues. CDR3 in DNA: TGTGCCAGCAGTTTATCGGGCGGAGGCTTGGGCTCTGAAGCTTTCTTT. Its translation is CASSLSGGGLGSEAFF.

This chain joins TRBV28 and TRBJ2-3; TRBD2 matches at 9 bases. The V gene's germline CDR1 is MDHEN and CDR2 SYDVKM. The CDR3 sequence is 16 residues long. V shed 5 bases and J 1 base; nucleotides not matched to a gene: 7. The DNA for the CDR3 is TGTGCCAGCAGTGAGTTTCTAGCGGGGCGCACAGATACGCAGTATTTT. Its protein product is CASSEFLAGRTDTQYF.

This chain uses TRBV11-3 with TRBJ2-2; 7 positions agree with TRBD1. Germline V CDR1 and CDR2: SGHNT, YENEEA. After removal of 5 bases from V and 5 bases from J, the junction contained 5 bases not matched to a gene. The CDR3 loop spans 14 amino acids. The CDR3 DNA reads TGTGCCAGCAGCCAGGGACAGACTACCGGGGAGCTGTTTTTT. Protein product: CASSQGQTTGELFF.

This clone was seen only a few times. The rearrangement uses TRBV6-5 and TRBJ1-5; 7 bases are a match to TRBD1. This CDR3 region has 12 residues. J was trimmed by 3 bases and V by 9 bases; bases with no gene match: 2. CDR1 and CDR2 from the germline V gene are MNHEY and SVGAGI. CDR3 nucleotides: TGTGCCAGTGGACAGGTCAATCAGCCCCAGCATTTT. Translation: CASGQVNQPQHF.